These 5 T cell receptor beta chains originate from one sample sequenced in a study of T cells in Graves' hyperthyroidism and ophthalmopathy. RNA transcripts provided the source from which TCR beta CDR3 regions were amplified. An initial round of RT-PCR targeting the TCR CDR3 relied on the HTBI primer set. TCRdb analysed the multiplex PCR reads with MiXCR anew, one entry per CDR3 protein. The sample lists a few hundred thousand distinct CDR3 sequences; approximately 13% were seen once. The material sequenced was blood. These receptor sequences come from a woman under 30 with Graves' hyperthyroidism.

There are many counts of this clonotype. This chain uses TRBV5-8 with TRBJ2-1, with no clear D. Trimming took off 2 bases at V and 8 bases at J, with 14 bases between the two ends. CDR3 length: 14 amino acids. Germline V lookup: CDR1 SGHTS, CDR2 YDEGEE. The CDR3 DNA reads TGTGCCAGCAGCTTTTCGCCCTCTGAAGATGAGCAGTTCTTC. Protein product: CASSFSPSEDEQFF.

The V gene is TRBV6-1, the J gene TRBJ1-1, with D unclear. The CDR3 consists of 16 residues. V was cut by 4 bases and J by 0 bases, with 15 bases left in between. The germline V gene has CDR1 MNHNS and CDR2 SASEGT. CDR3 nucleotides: TGTGCCAGCAGTGTGCCTTCCAGGAGACTGAACACTGAAGCTTTCTTT. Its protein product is CASSVPSRRLNTEAFF.

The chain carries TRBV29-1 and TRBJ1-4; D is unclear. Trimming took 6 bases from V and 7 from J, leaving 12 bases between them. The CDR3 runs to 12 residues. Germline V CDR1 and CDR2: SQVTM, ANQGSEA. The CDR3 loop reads CSVTGLGEKLFF. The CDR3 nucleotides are TGCAGCGTCACGGGATTAGGTGAAAAACTGTTTTTT.

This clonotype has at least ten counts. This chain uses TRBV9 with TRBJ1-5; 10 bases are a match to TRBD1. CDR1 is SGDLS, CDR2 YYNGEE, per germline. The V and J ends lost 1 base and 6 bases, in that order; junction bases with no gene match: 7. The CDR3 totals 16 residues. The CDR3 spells CASSVPSGQGSQPQHF. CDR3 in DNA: TGTGCCAGCAGCGTACCTTCGGGACAGGGGTCTCAGCCCCAGCATTTT.

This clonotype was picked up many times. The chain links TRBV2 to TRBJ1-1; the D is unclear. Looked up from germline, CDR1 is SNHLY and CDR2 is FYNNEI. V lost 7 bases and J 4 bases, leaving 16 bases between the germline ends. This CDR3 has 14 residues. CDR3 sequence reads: CASTKEAWGTEAFF. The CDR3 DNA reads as TGTGCCAGCACTAAAGAGGCCTGGGGCACTGAAGCTTTCTTT.